The sequence of this TCR beta chain was determined in a study of cytomegalovirus exposure and HLA in healthy donors. For this clone: No antigen is known for it. The sample contains more than one DNA sequence encoding this CDR3.

The PCR contained 60 Vbeta and 13 Jbeta primers. The data were produced by immunoSEQ multiplex PCR, yet TCRdb's version contains in-frame clones alone and is incomplete. The sample contains about 130,000 clones, about 10% of which appear only once. Study-wide points: Later analysis identified several of the most significant clusters that appeared linked to common viral pathogens. TCR beta V- and J-gene trimming, according to a later analysis, was linked to a missense DCLRE1C variant. Among TCR beta chains of equal frequency, HLA-associated ones were more clonally expanded in a later analysis.

Trimming left V 3 bases short and J 4 bases short, with 9 bases between. The germline V gene has CDR1 SGHTA and CDR2 FQGTGA. The CDR3 contains 14 residues. Healthy individuals who donated bone marrow served as the donors. The rearrangement links TRBV7-3 to TRBJ2-2; tentatively, D is TRBD2 (6 bases). The TCR originated in a woman younger than 35 in good health and CMV-seropositive. What was sequenced was PBMCs. CDR3 loop: CASSFGSSTGELFF. CDR3 DNA: TGTGCCAGCAGCTTCGGGAGTTCCACCGGGGAGCTGTTTTTT.